The following is a TCR beta chain sequence with its context. In the authors' methods: Amplification of reference gene primers provided the estimated nucleated cell counts. Here immunoSEQ multiplex PCR was the method, and the copy in TCRdb shows in-frame clones only, minus some. From that table come the V and J calls and clone size; the DNA was used to work out D and trimming. The sample contains about 180,000 clones, about 81% of which appear only once. This record belongs to a study of blood T cell repertoires in COVID-19. Whole-study context: Material from acute and convalescent COVID-19 was sourced from the United States, Italy and Spain. PBMCs, B-cell-depleted T cells, or T cells provided the cDNA or gDNA that made up the material.

Seattle researchers signed up patients amid active infection and tracked them longitudinally. From germline, CDR1 is MDHEN and CDR2 SYDVKM. Trimming pared 3 bases from V and 0 bases from J, leaving 9 bases between. The CDR3 has 14 amino acids. The gene calls are TRBV28 and TRBJ2-7, with D possibly being TRBD1 (6 bases). This sequence was found in an elderly woman with COVID-19, enrolled during active disease. The material sequenced was peripheral blood. This CDR3 reads CASSLQGTSYEQYF. In nucleotides, the CDR3 is TGTGCCAGCAGTTTGCAGGGGACCTCCTACGAGCAGTACTTC.